A selection of T cell receptor beta chains follows, all from one sample in a study of cytomegalovirus exposure and HLA in healthy donors. Produced via immunoSEQ multiplex PCR; TCRdb's table is partial and in-frame only. The sample includes tens of thousands of clones, 85% to 95% of them seen just once. Specimen: PBMCs. Every receptor here comes from a woman under 40 in good health and CMV-seropositive. CDR3s leave out the opening cysteine and the closing phenylalanine or tryptophan.

14	TRBV18	TRBJ2-3	ASSLIAPRSTDTQY
10	TRBV19	TRBJ1-2	ASNSGDYGYT
13	TRBV27	TRBJ2-6	ASSPGLPGANVLT
14	TRBV28	TRBJ2-7	ASSHVSGQPSYEQY
12	TRBV30	TRBJ2-2	AWSFGQGAGELF
13	TRBV29-1	TRBJ2-1	SVEGTSPAGNEQF
13	TRBV7-2	TRBJ2-7	ASSSAGGPVYEQY
15	TRBV7-2	TRBJ2-1	ASSLRGPGAYYNEQF
11	TRBV5-6	TRBJ1-2	ASSTMPGYGYT
12	TRBV7-2	TRBJ1-5	ASSLTPSNQPQH